These 5 T cell receptor beta chains were all obtained from the same sample, sequenced in a study of T cell responses to AZD1222 COVID-19 vaccine. Only in-frame clones appear in the TCRdb table, and some are missing; sequencing was by immunoSEQ multiplex PCR. The data contain some 140,000 clones, roughly nine tenths of them singletons. The sequenced sample was peripheral blood, obtained 28 days after the second AZD1222 dose. The receptors shown here come from an adult who received the AZD1222 COVID-19 vaccine.

This clone was recorded once. The J gene is TRBJ1-3, the V gene TRBV7-9; the D gene is possibly TRBD1 (6 bases). The CDR3 sequence is 13 residues long. Between the trimmed V and J ends, which lost 7 bases and 3 bases, there was a span of 10 bases. Germline assignment: CDR1 SEHNR and CDR2 FQNEAQ (reference sequence). CDR3 loop: CASNRDNGNTIYF. The CDR3 bases are TGTGCCAGCAACCGGGACAATGGAAACACCATATATTTT.

The genes are TRBV18 and TRBJ1-6; unclear D gene. V lost 2 bases to trimming and J lost 5 bases, with 4 bases between them. The CDR3 runs to 13 residues. Per germline, CDR1 KGHSH and CDR2 LQKENI. The CDR3 nucleotides read TGTGCCAGCTCACCAGGGCATAATTCACCCCTCCACTTT. As protein: CASSPGHNSPLHF.

The chain uses TRBV30 and TRBJ2-1, with D unresolved. The CDR3 sequence is 11 residues long. CDR1 GTSNPN and CDR2 SVGIG come from the germline V gene (reference sequence). Trimming took off 3 bases at V and 8 bases at J, with 8 bases between the two ends. CDR3 DNA: TGTGCCTGGAGGTTGTATGATGAGCAGTTCTTC. This gives the protein CAWRLYDEQFF.

This chain connects TRBV7-9 to TRBJ1-2; 10 bases match TRBD1. This CDR3 is built from 13 residues. Germline CDR1 reads SEHNR; CDR2 reads FQNEAQ (reference sequence). Trimming at V came to 5 bases and at J to 7 bases, leaving 4 bases not matched to a gene. The CDR3 reads CASSPGQGIGYTF. CDR3 nucleotide sequence: TGTGCCAGCAGCCCGGGACAGGGGATTGGCTACACCTTC.

This clone has just a few counts. The rearrangement links TRBV6-5 to TRBJ1-1; D is ambiguous. The V and J ends lost 2 bases and 4 bases respectively, with 14 bases between them. From germline, CDR1 is MNHEY and CDR2 SVGAGI. The CDR3 is 15 amino acids. CDR3 coding DNA: TGTGCCAGCAGTTACCCCTGGGTTATGGCCACTGAAGCTTTCTTT. As protein: CASSYPWVMATEAFF.